This TCR beta chain comes out of a study of STAT5B mutations in CD4+ large granular lymphocyte leukemia. For the study at large: Among healthy donors, a particular HLA allele went with more CDR3 'QG' motifs.

General study findings and limits: No patients shared main leukemic clonotypes, though roughly 25% appeared at low frequency elsewhere. Patient CD4-sorted repertoires looked more clonal than healthy CD4+ repertoires, even without putative leukemic clones.

This CDR3 comprises 14 residues. V was cut by 7 bases and J by 10 bases, with 22 bases left in between. Germline CDR1 SGHTA, CDR2 FQGNSA. The assay was run at survey level. Clones were read by immunoSEQ multiplex PCR, and TCRdb kept only the in-frame ones, dropping some. The sample records approximately 32,000 clones, around 89% being singletons. This clone turned up a few times. What it binds is unknown. The sample taken for sequencing was CD4+ T cells from blood buffy coats. The source is a human donor in good health. The gene calls are TRBV7-2 and TRBJ2-5, with D possibly matching TRBD2 (6 bases). CDR3 coding DNA: TGTGCCAGCATAAGCGGCCCCGCGGGGTTTGACCAGTACTTC. This codes for CASISGPAGFDQYF.